These T cell receptor beta chains were read from a single sample in a study of early T cells in non-severe SARS-CoV-2 infection. TCRdb called the 5' RACE reads again in MiXCR, with one record for every CDR3 protein. The repertoire has nearly 70,000 distinct CDR3 sequences, over 3.5% of them found once; the top ten carry more than 3%. Sequencing used whole blood, obtained at baseline. These TCRs come from an adult who was a healthcare worker with PCR-confirmed SARS-CoV-2 infection or an uninfected control (not recorded which). The donor label of this sample is uncertain. Each CDR3 is given with its conserved first and last residue. D genes are given only for firm matches. Only some rows state a clone size, as once, few, many or a class for expanded clones.

J: TRBJ2-3; D: -; V: TRBV28; size: few; DNA: TGTGCCAGTGTAACCAGAGAGACTAGCACAGATACGCAGTATTTT; CDR3: CASVTRETSTDTQYF
J: TRBJ2-7; D: TRBD1; V: TRBV7-2; size: many; DNA: TGTGCCAGCAGCGAAGCCGGGACAGGGCTCTACGAGCAGTACTTC; CDR3: CASSEAGTGLYEQYF
J: TRBJ2-2; D: TRBD2; V: TRBV18; size: -; DNA: TGTGCCAGCTCACCACGGACGGTGCTAGCGGTTCCCGTCGGGGAGCTGTTTTTT; CDR3: CASSPRTVLAVPVGELFF
J: TRBJ1-5; D: -; V: TRBV11-1; size: few; DNA: TGTGCCAGCAGCCGAGACAGGAGCAATCAGCCCCAGCATTTT; CDR3: CASSRDRSNQPQHF
J: TRBJ1-4; D: -; V: TRBV5-4; size: many; DNA: TGTGCCAGCAGCTTTCAGACTGAAAAACTGTTTTTT; CDR3: CASSFQTEKLFF
J: TRBJ1-1; D: -; V: TRBV6-5; size: -; DNA: TGTGCCAGCAGTTACGTCAGGGGTCGGAACACTGAAGCTTTCTTT; CDR3: CASSYVRGRNTEAFF
J: TRBJ2-1; D: -; V: TRBV15; size: many; DNA: TGTGCCACCAGCAGGAGCGGCCGCGTTCGTTCATTCAATGAGCAGTTCTTC; CDR3: CATSRSGRVRSFNEQFF
J: TRBJ2-7; D: -; V: TRBV5-4; size: few; DNA: TGTGCCAGCAGCTTGCGGTCCCGGGAGCAGTACTTC; CDR3: CASSLRSREQYF
J: TRBJ1-2; D: -; V: TRBV4-3; size: many; DNA: TGCGCCAGCAGCCGCGAACCCCGGACGGGAAACTATGGCTACACCTTC; CDR3: CASSREPRTGNYGYTF
J: TRBJ1-5; D: TRBD1; V: TRBV2; size: -; DNA: TGTGCCAGCAGGACCGGGACAGGGGATTTAGGAAGCAATCAGCCCCAGCATTTT; CDR3: CASRTGTGDLGSNQPQHF
J: TRBJ2-1; D: TRBD1; V: TRBV7-3; size: many; DNA: TGTGCCAGCAGCTCGACAGGGGGCTCCTACAATGAGCAGTTCTTC; CDR3: CASSSTGGSYNEQFF
J: TRBJ1-5; D: TRBD1; V: TRBV19; size: few; DNA: TGTGCCAGTAGTACAGGGGGCCCTCAGCCCCAGCATTTT; CDR3: CASSTGGPQPQHF
J: TRBJ2-2; D: -; V: TRBV7-3; size: -; DNA: TGTGCCAGCAGCTTAAGTGCCACCGGGGAGCTGTTTTTT; CDR3: CASSLSATGELFF
J: TRBJ2-5; D: -; V: TRBV29-1; size: many; DNA: TGCAGCGTTGGGACAGTCCAAGAGACCCAGTACTTC; CDR3: CSVGTVQETQYF
J: TRBJ2-1; D: TRBD2; V: TRBV18; size: once; DNA: TGTGCCAGCTCACCACTGCGGGGGGATTTCAATGAGCAGTTCTTC; CDR3: CASSPLRGDFNEQFF
J: TRBJ2-3; D: -; V: TRBV6-1; size: few; DNA: TGTGCCAGCAGTGAAGGGCGGAGCACAGATACGCAGTATTTT; CDR3: CASSEGRSTDTQYF
J: TRBJ1-2; D: -; V: TRBV29-1; size: few; DNA: TGCAGCGTTGAAGCAGCGGCGTACAGGCACTATGGCTACACCTTC; CDR3: CSVEAAAYRHYGYTF
J: TRBJ2-7; D: -; V: TRBV29-1; size: many; DNA: TGCAGCGTTGAAGATCGTGGGAGCCCCCGTAGCTCCTACGAGCAGTACTTC; CDR3: CSVEDRGSPRSSYEQYF
J: TRBJ2-7; D: -; V: TRBV20-1; size: many; DNA: TGCAGTGCCGACGCCGGATTAAGTTCCTACGAGCAGTACTTC; CDR3: CSADAGLSSYEQYF
J: TRBJ2-3; D: TRBD1; V: TRBV19; size: many; DNA: TGTGCCAGTAGTATCACCGGGACAGGGGTGGCAGATACGCAGTATTTT; CDR3: CASSITGTGVADTQYF
J: TRBJ1-5; D: TRBD1; V: TRBV23-1; size: many; DNA: TGCGCCAGCAGTCAATTGCCTGGACAGGGGGAACAGCCCCAGCATTTT; CDR3: CASSQLPGQGEQPQHF
J: TRBJ2-2; D: -; V: TRBV7-6; size: few; DNA: TGTGCCAGCAGCTCCGGGACCCTGGCCGGGGAGCTGTTTTTT; CDR3: CASSSGTLAGELFF
J: TRBJ1-5; D: TRBD1; V: TRBV13; size: few; DNA: TGTGCCAGCAGCTCGTCCGAGACAGGGGTAAATCAGCCCCAGCATTTT; CDR3: CASSSSETGVNQPQHF
J: TRBJ2-7; D: -; V: TRBV6-5; size: few; DNA: TGTGCCAGCGCTAGCTCCTACGAGCAGTACTTC; CDR3: CASASSYEQYF
J: TRBJ2-7; D: TRBD1; V: TRBV20-1; size: few; DNA: TGCAGTTGCGACAAGGGGGCACGTCCGGACGAGCAGTACTTC; CDR3: CSCDKGARPDEQYF
J: TRBJ1-1; D: -; V: TRBV29-1; size: many; DNA: TGCAGCGCCGATAAGGCGGGGAACACTGAAGCTTTCTTT; CDR3: CSADKAGNTEAFF
J: TRBJ1-5; D: TRBD1; V: TRBV7-9; size: few; DNA: TGTGCCAGCAGCCTCGACAGGGGGCAGGGGAATCAGCCCCAGCATTTT; CDR3: CASSLDRGQGNQPQHF
J: TRBJ1-1; D: -; V: TRBV7-9; size: few; DNA: TGTGCCAGCAGCTCCGGGGCTAGGGTGAACACTGAAGCTTTCTTT; CDR3: CASSSGARVNTEAFF